The entry that follows covers one T cell receptor (beta chain) sequence. The antigen is unknown. TCR libraries were built in bulk with a published protocol and specific TCR primers. TCRdb reanalysed the PCR reads using MiXCR and keeps one entry per CDR3 protein. This table has 250,000 to 400,000 distinct CDR3 sequences, about 21% appearing once. The authors gated naive CD8 T cells as CD8+CD4-CCR7+CD45RA+ for sorting. CDR3 length equals 12 residues. Germline-derived CDR1 and CDR2 are ENHRY and SYGVKD. The V end lost 7 bases, the J end lost 0 bases, and 6 bases lay between the germline ends. This sample was included in a study of molecular identifiers for immune sequencing clone quantification. Study-level results: One cell's worth of spiked Jurkat TCR RNA was reportedly detectable among about a million naive cells. Under 1% of molecules in naive cells, but over 98% of effector molecules, belonged to clones above 20 RNA copies.

Sequencing was done on a sample of naive CD8+ T cells from blood, with Jurkat cell RNA spiked in. Described subset: FACS-sorted CD8+CD4-CCR7+CD45RA+ naive T cells. The chain joins TRBV10-3 to TRBJ1-1; D is unclear. The clonotype originates from a human donor in good health. Some libraries in this study had Jurkat cell RNA spiked in. The CDR3 region has the DNA TGTGCCATCAATACGGTGAACACTGAAGCTTTCTTT. Amino acid sequence: CAINTVNTEAFF.